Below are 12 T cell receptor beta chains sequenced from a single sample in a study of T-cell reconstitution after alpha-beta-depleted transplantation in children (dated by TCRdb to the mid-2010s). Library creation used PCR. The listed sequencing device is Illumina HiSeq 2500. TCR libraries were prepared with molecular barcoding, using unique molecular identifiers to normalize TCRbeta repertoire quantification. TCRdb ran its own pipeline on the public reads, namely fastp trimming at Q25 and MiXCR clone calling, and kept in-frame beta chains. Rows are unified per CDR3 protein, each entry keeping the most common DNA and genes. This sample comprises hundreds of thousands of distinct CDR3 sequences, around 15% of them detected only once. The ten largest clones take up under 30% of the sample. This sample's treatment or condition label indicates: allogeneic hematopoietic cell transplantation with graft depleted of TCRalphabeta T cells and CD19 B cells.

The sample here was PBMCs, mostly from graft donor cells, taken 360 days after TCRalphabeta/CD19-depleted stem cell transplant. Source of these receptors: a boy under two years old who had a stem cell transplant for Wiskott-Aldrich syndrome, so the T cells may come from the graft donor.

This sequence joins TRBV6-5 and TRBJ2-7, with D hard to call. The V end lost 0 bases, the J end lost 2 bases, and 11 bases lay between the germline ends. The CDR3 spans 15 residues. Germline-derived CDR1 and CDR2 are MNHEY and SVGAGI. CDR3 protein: CASSYSTSNTYEQYF. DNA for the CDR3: TGTGCCAGCAGTTACTCAACCTCGAATACCTACGAGCAGTACTTC.

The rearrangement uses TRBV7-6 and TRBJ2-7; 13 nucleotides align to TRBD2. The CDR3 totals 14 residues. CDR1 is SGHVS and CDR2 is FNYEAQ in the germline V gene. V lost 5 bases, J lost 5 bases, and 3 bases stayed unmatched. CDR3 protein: CASSRGLAGDEQYF. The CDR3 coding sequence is TGTGCCAGCAGCCGCGGACTAGCGGGAGACGAGCAGTACTTC.

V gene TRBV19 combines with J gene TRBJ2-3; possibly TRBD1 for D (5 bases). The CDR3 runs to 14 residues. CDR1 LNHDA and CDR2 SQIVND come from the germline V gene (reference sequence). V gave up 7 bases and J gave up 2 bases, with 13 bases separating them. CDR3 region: CASNLGPATDTQYF. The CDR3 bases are TGTGCCAGTAATCTGGGGCCCGCCACAGATACGCAGTATTTT.

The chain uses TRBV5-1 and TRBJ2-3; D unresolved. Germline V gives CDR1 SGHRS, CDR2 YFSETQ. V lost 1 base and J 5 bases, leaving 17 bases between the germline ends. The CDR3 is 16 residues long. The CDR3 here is CASSLRSLLSRDTQYF. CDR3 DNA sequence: TGCGCCAGCAGCTTGAGAAGCCTGCTATCTAGAGATACGCAGTATTTT.

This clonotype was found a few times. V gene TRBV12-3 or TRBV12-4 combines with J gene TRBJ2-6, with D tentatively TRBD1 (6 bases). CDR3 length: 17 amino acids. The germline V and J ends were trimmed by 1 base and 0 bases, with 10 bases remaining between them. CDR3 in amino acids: CASSLGGHLSGANVLTF. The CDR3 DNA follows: TGTGCCAGCAGTTTAGGGGGACATCTCTCTGGGGCCAACGTCCTGACTTTC.

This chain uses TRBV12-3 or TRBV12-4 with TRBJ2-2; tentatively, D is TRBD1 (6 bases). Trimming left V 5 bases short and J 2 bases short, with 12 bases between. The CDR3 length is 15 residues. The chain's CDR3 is CASSTGTPNTGELFF. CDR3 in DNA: TGTGCCAGCAGTACCGGGACACCCAACACCGGGGAGCTGTTTTTT.

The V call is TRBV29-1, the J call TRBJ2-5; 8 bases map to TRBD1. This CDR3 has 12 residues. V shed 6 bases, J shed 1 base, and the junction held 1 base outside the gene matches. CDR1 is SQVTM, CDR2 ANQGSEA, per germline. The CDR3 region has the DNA TGCAGCGTGGGACAGGCCCAAGAGACCCAGTACTTC. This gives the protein CSVGQAQETQYF.

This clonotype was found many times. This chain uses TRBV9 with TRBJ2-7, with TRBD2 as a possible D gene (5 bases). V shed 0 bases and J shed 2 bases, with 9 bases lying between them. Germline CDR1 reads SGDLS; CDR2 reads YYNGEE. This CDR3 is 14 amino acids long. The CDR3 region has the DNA TGTGCCAGCAGCGTAGGGACTGCCCCCTACGAGCAGTACTTC. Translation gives CASSVGTAPYEQYF.

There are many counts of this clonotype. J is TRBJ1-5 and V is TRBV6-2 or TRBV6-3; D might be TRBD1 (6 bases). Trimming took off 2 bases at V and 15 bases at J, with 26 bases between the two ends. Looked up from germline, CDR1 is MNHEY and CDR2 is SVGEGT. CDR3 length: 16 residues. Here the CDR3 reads CASSYALNGGESRLHF. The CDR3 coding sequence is TGTGCCAGCAGTTACGCGTTAAACGGGGGCGAGAGCCGTTTGCATTTT.

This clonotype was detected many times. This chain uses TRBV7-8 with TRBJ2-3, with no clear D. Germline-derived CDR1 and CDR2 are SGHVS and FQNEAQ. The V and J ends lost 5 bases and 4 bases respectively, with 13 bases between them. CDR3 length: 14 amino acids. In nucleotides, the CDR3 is TGTGCCAGCAGCCCCATTTTATTCCCAGATACGCAGTATTTT. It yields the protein CASSPILFPDTQYF.

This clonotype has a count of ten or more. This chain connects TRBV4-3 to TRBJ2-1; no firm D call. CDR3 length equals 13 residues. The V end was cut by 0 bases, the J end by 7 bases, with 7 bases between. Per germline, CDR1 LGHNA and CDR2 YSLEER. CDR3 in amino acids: CASSQEYVNEQFF. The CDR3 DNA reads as TGCGCCAGCAGCCAAGAGTACGTAAATGAGCAGTTCTTC.

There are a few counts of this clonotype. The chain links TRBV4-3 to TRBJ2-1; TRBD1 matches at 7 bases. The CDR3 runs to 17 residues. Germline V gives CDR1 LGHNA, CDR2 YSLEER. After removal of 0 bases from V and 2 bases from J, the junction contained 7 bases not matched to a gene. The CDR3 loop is CASSQEIIGTAYNEQFF. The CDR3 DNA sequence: TGCGCCAGCAGCCAAGAGATTATAGGGACAGCCTACAATGAGCAGTTCTTC.